This TCR beta chain emerged from a study of blood T cell repertoires in COVID-19 (dated by TCRdb to 2020 to 2021). About the study as a whole: Samples covering the acute and convalescent phases of COVID-19 were provided by collaborators in the United States, Italy and Spain. The material from the prospective study consisted of cDNA or gDNA derived from T cells, B-cell-depleted T cells, or PBMCs. Deeply sampled blood TCRbeta repertoires from subjects exposed to, actively infected with, or recovered from COVID-19 were included in the dataset. The repertoires were released in a freely available public database intended as a resource for research on the immune response to SARS-CoV-2. Samples came from the ongoing ImmuneRACE study (first 160 participants) plus 1,254 subjects from 6 global collaborators. A de-identified subject ID, COVID-19 status, age in years and sex were almost always included in the sample metadata. Where available, HLA class I and class II types were obtained from metadata supplied by the sample provider rather than from assay-based typing. What the work shows at the level of the full study, not this receptor alone: The quantity of clinical and demographic metadata differed by source and by participant and was supplied without curation.

Remarks on this clone: The antigen this receptor binds is unknown. Base qualities are not recorded, but no much larger clone differs from it by a single base.

From the cysteine up to the phenylalanine, the CDR3 has a length of 17 residues. Only the CDR3 region is kept as DNA, spanning 51 bases read in frame from base 1. The germline V gene yields LGHNT for CDR1 and FRNRAP for CDR2. Cut back by 4 bases and 0 bases, the V and J ends lie 16 bases apart. TCRbeta CDR3 regions were amplified from genomic DNA by means of the immunoSEQ Assay, a bias-controlled multiplex PCR. Concerning the study's data processing: Within the assay, amplification of reference gene primers was used to estimate how many nucleated cells each sample contained. Sequence reads were collapsed and filtered to measure the absolute abundance of every unique TCRbeta CDR3 rearrangement. For each sample, productive Simpson clonality was calculated by taking the square root of Simpson's diversity index across productive rearrangements. Held by TCRdb, this immuneACCESS table contains in-frame sequences only and omits some clones. Under half of the omission traces to an unresolved V gene where checked; the cause of the rest is unknown. The V and J calls and clone size were taken over from that table, and D and trimming were inferred from the DNA. For this sample there are 61,000 or so clones; around 88% appear just once. The biggest ten clones account for approximately 17% of the sample.

Each collaborating institution followed its own protocols to collect whole blood in K2EDTA tubes. For TCRbeta analysis, collaborators shipped samples in one of three forms: frozen whole blood, isolated PBMCs, or DNA extracted from either of those sample types. This clonotype originated in a woman aged 80 or older with active COVID-19. Recombination linked TRBV12-5 to TRBJ1-5; the D gene is perhaps TRBD1, from 6 matching bases. The sequenced material came from peripheral blood. The CDR3 region has the sequence CASGSDGTHHSNQPQHF. The nucleotides are TGTGCTAGTGGTTCTGATGGGACACATCATAGCAATCAGCCCCAGCATTTT.